This T cell receptor (beta chain) was recorded in a study of CD8+ T cells in alopecia areata. Study conclusions and caveats: Patients shared TCRs less clearly than mice did, possibly for HLA-related reasons.

Points on this clone: Its matching antigen is unknown. Gene names are mouse gene names.

Sequencing relied on a cDNA template that was reverse transcribed from extracted RNA. Libraries were prepared by immunoSEQ multiplex PCR; TCRdb keeps only in-frame clonotypes and omits some of them. This set yields about 270,000 clones and no singletons; the top ten hold 1.2%. Using CD4, CD8alpha, NKG2D, NKG2ACE and other markers, pooled cutaneous lymph node cells were sorted. The receptor was derived from a C3H/HeJ mouse with alopecia areata. This strain's MHC haplotype is H2-k. The sequencing sample was made of CD4+ T cells sorted from a lymph node.

The covered CDR3 bases are TGTGCCAGCAGTATTCAGTTTGCAAACACA. Translating gives CASSIQFANT. The whole CDR3 protein reads CASSIQFANTEVFF. The rearrangement uses TRBV19 and TRBJ1-1; D ambiguous. The read halts 4 residues ahead of the CDR3 end, with the missing end drawn from the germline J gene. V was pared by 2 bases and J by 0 bases, with 8 bases between. Germline-derived CDR1 and CDR2 are FNHDT and SITEND (reference sequence). This CDR3 region has 14 residues.